These T cell receptor beta chains were read from a single sample in a study of Ad26.COV2.S vaccination and SARS-CoV-2 variants. Data came from immunoSEQ multiplex PCR; TCRdb stores just in-frame clones and leaves some out. The sample has approximately 300,000 clones, roughly 84% seen once. The source material was peripheral blood, sampled in a trial of Ad26.COV2.S vaccine versus placebo. All receptors derive from a person between 18 and 60 years old who received the Ad26.COV2.S COVID-19 vaccine or a placebo. Each CDR3 is given with its conserved first and last residue. D genes are given only for firm matches. Clone size is given for some rows only: seen once, a few or many times, or a class if the clone is expanded.

abundance	d_gene	j_gene	v_gene	CDR3nt	CDR3aa
.	TRBD2	TRBJ2-5	TRBV28	TGTGCCAGCAGTTTATTGGTAGCGGGGGGGCAAGAGACCCAGTACTTC	CASSLLVAGGQETQYF
.	.	TRBJ1-5	TRBV12-3/TRBV12-4	TGTGCCAGCAGTTTGGAGGGGAGTCAGCCCCAGCATTTT	CASSLEGSQPQHF
.	TRBD2	TRBJ2-3	TRBV30	TGTGCCTGGAGTGTAAGCGGGGGCCTGTATACGCAGTATTTT	CAWSVSGGLYTQYF
.	.	TRBJ1-6	TRBV7-2	TGTGCCAGCAGCCCTTATCGACAGAGGAATTCACCCCTCCACTTT	CASSPYRQRNSPLHF
.	.	TRBJ2-1	TRBV6-2/TRBV6-3	TGTGCCAGCAGCCGTCCCTACAATGAGCAGTTCTTC	CASSRPYNEQFF
.	.	TRBJ2-1	TRBV6-5	TGTGCCAGCAGTTACGGCCAGAGATCCTACAATGAGCAGTTCTTC	CASSYGQRSYNEQFF
.	.	TRBJ1-4	TRBV3-1/TRBV3-2	TGTGCCAGCAGCTTAACTAGTGAAAAACTGTTTTTT	CASSLTSEKLFF
.	.	TRBJ1-4	TRBV6-5	TGTGCCACCCGGACGGGAACTAATGAAAAACTGTTTTTT	CATRTGTNEKLFF
.	TRBD1	TRBJ2-1	TRBV4-3	TGCGCCAGCAGCCAAGAAGGGGTGGACAGGGGGCAGGATGAGCAGTTCTTC	CASSQEGVDRGQDEQFF
.	.	TRBJ2-3	TRBV7-8	TGTGCCAGCAGCCCCGTCCGGACACCCCAAAATACGCAGTATTTT	CASSPVRTPQNTQYF
once	.	TRBJ2-7	TRBV7-2	TGTGCCAGCAGCTGGAGGGTTGGCGACGAGCAGTACTTC	CASSWRVGDEQYF
.	.	TRBJ1-2	TRBV5-1	TGCGCCAGCAGCTTGCTGCCAGATACATCCTATGGCTACACCTTC	CASSLLPDTSYGYTF
once	TRBD2	TRBJ2-3	TRBV11-3	TGTGCCAGCAGCGTTACAGCGGGGGGCGCAGATACGCAGTATTTT	CASSVTAGGADTQYF
.	.	TRBJ1-5	TRBV4-1	TGCGCCAGCAGCCCCCTCGAAGGAAACAATCAGCCCCAGCATTTT	CASSPLEGNNQPQHF
few	TRBD1	TRBJ2-1	TRBV7-6	TGTGCCAGCAGCAAGCAGGGGGCGCGGGACAATGAGCAGTTCTTC	CASSKQGARDNEQFF
.	.	TRBJ2-1	TRBV12-3/TRBV12-4	TGTGCCAGCAGTTTGTCAAGTGAGCAGTTCTTC	CASSLSSEQFF
.	.	TRBJ1-4	TRBV5-6	TGTGCCAGCAGCTTGTCTAGCCGGCCTAATGAAAAACTGTTTTTT	CASSLSSRPNEKLFF
.	.	TRBJ1-2	TRBV6-5	TGTGCCACCCAAGGGGGTTTCGTGGAGGGCTACACCTTC	CATQGGFVEGYTF
.	.	TRBJ2-2	TRBV29-1	TGCAGCGTTGGAGAGGAAGGGGTGGTGACCGGGGAGCTGTTTTTT	CSVGEEGVVTGELFF
.	.	TRBJ1-2	TRBV5-1	TGCGCCAGCTCCGAGCAGGCAGGGACCTATGGCTACACCTTC	CASSEQAGTYGYTF
.	.	TRBJ2-3	TRBV30	TGTGCCTGGAGAGCCACGCAGGGTGGGCGCACAGATACGCAGTATTTT	CAWRATQGGRTDTQYF
.	TRBD2	TRBJ2-2	TRBV4-1	TGCGCCAGCAGCCAAGACTACTCTTGGACTAGCGGGGGGGAGAACACCGGGGAGCTGTTTTTT	CASSQDYSWTSGGENTGELFF
.	.	TRBJ2-2	TRBV2	TGTGCCAGCAGGGGGGCCGCTGACACCGGGGAGCTGTTTTTT	CASRGAADTGELFF
.	.	TRBJ1-1	TRBV14	TGTGCCAGCAGCCCCATCGGGGGGCTTGGTACTGAAGCTTTCTTT	CASSPIGGLGTEAFF
.	.	TRBJ1-1	TRBV6-1	TGTGCCAGCAGTGAAACGGGCAGCAATGAAGCTTTCTTT	CASSETGSNEAFF
.	.	TRBJ1-1	TRBV5-3	TGTGCCAGAAGCGGTTGCCGGGCCACAGCCAAGAAAGGCAGGGATGAAGCTTTCTTT	CARSGCRATAKKGRDEAFF
few	.	TRBJ2-2	TRBV19	TGTGCCAGTAGAGACCAGAACACCGGGGAGCTGTTTTTT	CASRDQNTGELFF
few	TRBD2	TRBJ2-7	TRBV9	TGTGCCAGCAGCCTACGGGGGGTTCCTGTCGAGCAGTACTTC	CASSLRGVPVEQYF
.	TRBD1	TRBJ1-2	TRBV7-2	TGTGCCAGCAGCAAACGTCCCGGGACAGGGATCGGTCGAAATGGCTACACCTTC	CASSKRPGTGIGRNGYTF
.	.	TRBJ1-1	TRBV7-2	TGTGCCAGCAGCTTAGATCCTGGAGGAAACACTGAAGCTTTCTTT	CASSLDPGGNTEAFF
.	.	TRBJ2-5	TRBV5-1	TGCGCCAGCAGCTTGGTGGGCAGGGCCGCAGAGACCCAGTACTTC	CASSLVGRAAETQYF
.	.	TRBJ2-5	TRBV18	TGTGCCAGCTCACCGGGCGCTTCAAGAGAGACCCAGTACTTC	CASSPGASRETQYF
.	TRBD2	TRBJ2-1	TRBV2	TGTGCCAGCAGAGGGATGGGGAGGGATGAGCAGTTCTTC	CASRGMGRDEQFF